The entry below describes one T cell receptor (beta chain). The antigen is unknown. V trimming: 5 bases; J trimming: 10 bases; junction bases outside the gene matches: 11. This CDR3 comprises 13 residues. Each CDR3 protein is one row after TCRdb ran MiXCR on the reads. Here the sample spans roughly 280,000 distinct CDR3 sequences, approximately 15% being singletons. This entry comes from a study of T cell repertoires in cytomegalovirus infection. About the study: CMV infection plus the matching HLA type was flagged by public TCR beta signatures.

General study findings and limits: In two of eight donors, the top clonotype was HLA-C-restricted CMV-specific. Cumulative frequency of public TCR beta families picked out carriers of CMV plus the relevant HLA.

The sequence derives from a human donor in good health (CMV status not recorded). Some clones in this sample may be carry-over from other donors' samples. The sample comprised PBMCs. J is TRBJ2-7 and V is TRBV12-3 or TRBV12-4; 7 bases line up with TRBD1. The chain's CDR3 is CASSPPGQSFQYF. CDR3 DNA sequence: TGTGCCAGCAGTCCCCCGGGACAGAGCTTTCAGTACTTC.